This T cell receptor (beta chain) was identified during a study of response to subunit inactivated influenza vaccine. Broader study findings: Only a handful of new T cells, the authors suggested, are recruited with each seasonal influenza vaccination.

MiXCR was run by TCRdb on the RT-PCR reads, yielding one entry per CDR3 protein. Of approximately 500,000 distinct CDR3 sequences in the sample, under 30% were seen once. This clonotype appeared a few times. As yet, its antigen is unknown. A much more abundant neighbour one base away suggests this may be a read error. Germline values: CDR1 SGHTA, CDR2 FQGNSA. Losses at the gene ends were 4 bases for V and 4 bases for J; bases not matched to a gene: 3. The CDR3 has 14 amino acids. The sample was also linked to a second study, of T cells expressing NK-cell markers. That source notes: Libraries used 5'RACE template switching adding universal primer site and UMIs. The CD3+CD56-NKG2C+ fraction of four donors was likewise dominated by these clonotypes.

The genes are TRBV7-2 and TRBJ1-4; the match to TRBD1 covers 7 bases. Source: CD4+ T cells sorted from PBMCs, taken approximately 13 days after vaccination. The receptor's source is a man between 50 and 59 years old who received an inactivated influenza vaccine. CDR3 nucleotides: TGTGCCAGCAGCTGGGGACAGCATAATGAAAAACTGTTTTTT. Protein product: CASSWGQHNEKLFF.